Given below is one T cell receptor beta chain in context. Its antigen is not known. Stem cell-like memory, regulatory, central memory and naive CD4+ cells were sorted via CD45RO/CCR7/CD25/CD127/CD95/CD27. This entry belongs to a study of beta chain features in type 1 diabetes. Study observations and caveats: Shortening of TCRB CDR3s, moderate but significant, appeared in all four CD4+ subsets of Type 1 diabetes patients. The naive, central memory and Treg TCRB repertoires of patients appeared to be more similar to one another than those of healthy donors.

V shed 1 base and J shed 4 bases, with 16 bases lying between them. The CDR3 loop spans 16 amino acids. In germline, CDR1 is MGHRA, CDR2 YSYEKL. TCRB transcripts that were expressed got sequenced, as all of the isolated RNA had been reverse transcribed. Naive, central memory and regulatory T cell samples averaged approximately 3.9 million immunoSEQ reads each. TCRdb's copy holds only in-frame clones and misses some; the assay was immunoSEQ multiplex PCR. The repertoire has about 160,000 clones, roughly 8% of them found once; the top ten carry around 0.9%. This chain joins TRBV4-1 and TRBJ1-1; D might be TRBD1 (6 bases). The origin of this receptor is a woman between 40 and 55 years old with type 1 diabetes. The sample consisted of central memory CD4+ T cells from blood. For the CDR3, the DNA is TGCGCCAGCAGCCAAGCGAGGACAGACCTAAGCACTGAAGCTTTCTTT. Its protein is CASSQARTDLSTEAFF.